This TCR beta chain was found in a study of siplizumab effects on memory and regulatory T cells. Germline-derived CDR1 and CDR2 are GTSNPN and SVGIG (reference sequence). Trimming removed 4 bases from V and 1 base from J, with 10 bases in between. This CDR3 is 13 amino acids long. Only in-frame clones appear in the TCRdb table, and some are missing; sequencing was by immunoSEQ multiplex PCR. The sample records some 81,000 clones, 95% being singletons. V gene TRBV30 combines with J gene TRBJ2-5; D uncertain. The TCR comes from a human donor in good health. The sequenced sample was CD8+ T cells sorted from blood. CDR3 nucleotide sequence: TGTGCCTGGACAGAAGGCGGCCAAGAGACCCAGTACTTC. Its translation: CAWTEGGQETQYF.